This T cell receptor beta chain is from a study of cytomegalovirus exposure and HLA in healthy donors. Regarding the study as a whole: Clonal expansion was found to be greater in HLA-associated TCR beta chains than in equally common others in a later analysis.

The germline V gene encodes CDR1 SNHLY and CDR2 FYNNEI. This CDR3 has 13 amino acids. Primers: 60 Vbeta forward and 13 Jbeta reverse. Assay used: immunoSEQ multiplex PCR; TCRdb lists only in-frame clones, some missing. This sample yields 55,000 to 75,000 clones, of which roughly two thirds are seen a single time; roughly 3.1% belongs to the top ten. In the case of this clone: Its antigen is unknown. Its ends do not fully match the called genes, so a read error is possible. The same CDR3 can be traced to other DNA sequences in this sample.

The chain couples TRBV2 to TRBJ1-2; D gene unclear. Sequencing was done on a sample of PBMCs. This TCR came from a man aged 25-45 years in good health and CMV-seronegative. CDR3 DNA sequence: TGCGCCAGCAGCATCAGTCTTGGCTATGGCTACACCTTC. This codes for CASSISLGYGYTF.